The 24 T cell receptor beta chains below all came from one sample that was sequenced in a study of shared clonotypes between healthy human individuals. TCRdb's table, derived via immunoSEQ multiplex PCR, lists solely in-frame clones and lacks some. The sample holds around 1.4 million clones; approximately 98.5% are singletons and the top ten take 0.36%. Sequencing was carried out using naive CD4+ T cells sorted from blood. Subset defined: CD45RA+ positively selected. These receptors were taken from a man aged 30 to 39 in good health.

The chain has TRBV4-1 and TRBJ2-5; 10 nucleotides align to TRBD2. The CDR3 is made up of 15 amino acids. Germline loops: CDR1 MGHRA, CDR2 YSYEKL. Trimming removed 6 bases from V and 2 bases from J; junction bases left unmatched: 6. The CDR3 nucleotides read TGCGCCAGCAGTCGCGGGACTAGCGTACAAGAGACCCAGTACTTC. The encoded protein is CASSRGTSVQETQYF.

V is TRBV30 and J is TRBJ2-7; unclear D gene. This CDR3 is 12 amino acids long. Trimming shortened V by 0 bases and J by 5 bases, and 8 bases separated the two germline ends. CDR1 is GTSNPN and CDR2 is SVGIG in the germline V gene (reference sequence). The CDR3 bases are TGTGCCTGGAGTGTGTCTTCCGACGAGCAGTACTTC. Its protein product is CAWSVSSDEQYF.

The V gene is TRBV7-8, the J gene TRBJ1-1; D gene uncertain. The germline V gene encodes CDR1 SGHVS and CDR2 FQNEAQ. Trimming took off 5 bases at V and 4 bases at J, with 14 bases between the two ends. The CDR3 is 14 residues long. CDR3 amino acids: CASSEIAGSTEAFF. The CDR3 DNA reads as TGTGCCAGCAGCGAAATCGCGGGGTCCACTGAAGCTTTCTTT.

The sample holds one count of this clone. The V and J genes are TRBV27 and TRBJ2-7; TRBD2 might be the D (6 bases). This CDR3 has 14 residues. Germline CDR1 reads MNHEY; CDR2 reads SMNVEV (reference sequence). Trimming removed 4 bases from V and 2 bases from J, with 12 bases in between. The CDR3 DNA sequence: TGTGCCAGCAGTTCGCCGGGACTTCCCTACGAGCAGTACTTC. It is translated as CASSSPGLPYEQYF.

This chain uses TRBV5-1 with TRBJ2-1; D is unresolved. The CDR3 extends over 14 amino acids. Germline lookup yields CDR1 SGHRS and CDR2 YFSETQ. Trimming cost V 4 bases and J 0 bases, with 8 bases left between them. In nucleotides, the CDR3 is TGCGCCAGCAGCCGATCAAGCTCCTACAATGAGCAGTTCTTC. This codes for CASSRSSSYNEQFF.

J is TRBJ2-3 and V is TRBV18; D remains ambiguous. The length of the CDR3 is 14 residues. Trimming left V 3 bases short and J 2 bases short, with 9 bases between. Germline V CDR1 and CDR2: KGHSH, LQKENI. CDR3 coding DNA: TGTGCCAGCTCACCTTTGGCGGACACAGATACGCAGTATTTT. Protein product: CASSPLADTDTQYF.

J is TRBJ2-7 and V is TRBV5-4, with 9 bases fitting TRBD2. The germline gives CDR1 SGHNT, CDR2 YYREEE (reference sequence). This CDR3 is 15 amino acids long. With 3 bases clipped from V and 3 bases from J, the junction kept 7 bases outside the gene matches. The CDR3 nucleotides are TGTGCCAGCAGCTCCGGGACTAGCAGACGCTACGAGCAGTACTTC. Protein product: CASSSGTSRRYEQYF.

The CDR3 reads CASSPEDMNTEAFF. The CDR3 DNA follows: TGTGCCAGCAGTCCAGAGGATATGAACACTGAAGCTTTCTTT. This chain uses TRBV6-5 with TRBJ1-1, with D unclear. CDR1 and CDR2 from the germline V gene are MNHEY and SVGAGI. V lost 5 bases, J lost 0 bases, and 10 bases lay in between. CDR3 size: 14 residues.

This chain joins TRBV5-1 and TRBJ2-1; D remains ambiguous. The CDR3 totals 11 residues. Germline CDR1 is SGHRS and CDR2 is YFSETQ. V was trimmed by 4 bases and J by 9 bases, leaving 8 bases between them. The DNA of the CDR3 is TGCGCCAGCAGCCAGATCCGTGAGCAGTTCTTC. The encoded protein is CASSQIREQFF.

The J gene is TRBJ2-7, the V gene TRBV5-1; 9 nucleotides agree with TRBD1. Germline-derived CDR1 and CDR2 are SGHRS and YFSETQ. The V segment lost 0 bases and the J segment 5 bases; nucleotides outside the gene matches: 6. This CDR3 is built from 15 residues. The CDR3 coding sequence is TGCGCCAGCAGCTTGGGGACAGGGGCCGGGGACGAGCAGTACTTC. Translated, it gives CASSLGTGAGDEQYF.

The chain is built from TRBV4-2 and TRBJ2-1; 9 bases are shared with TRBD2. The CDR3 extends over 19 amino acids. Per germline, CDR1 LGHNA and CDR2 YNFKEQ. J gave up 5 bases and V 0 bases, and 14 bases lay outside the gene matches. The CDR3 DNA follows: TGTGCCAGCAGCCAAGATTCACCTTTGGGACTAGCTTCAGACAATGAGCAGTTCTTC. It is translated as CASSQDSPLGLASDNEQFF.

The chain carries TRBV4-1 and TRBJ1-5, with 7 bases matching TRBD1. The V gene end was trimmed by 0 bases and the J gene end by 9 bases; junction bases not matched to a gene: 11. From germline, CDR1 is MGHRA and CDR2 YSYEKL. The CDR3 consists of 16 residues. CDR3 bases: TGCGCCAGCAGCCAAGAACGGGACAGCGCCGTGGGGCCCCAGCATTTT. Translated: CASSQERDSAVGPQHF.

Remarks on this clone: The identical CDR3 is also encoded by other nucleotide sequences in the sample. This chain links TRBV19 with TRBJ2-7; D assignment may be TRBD1 or TRBD2 (5 bases each). The CDR3 has 12 amino acids. Germline V gene data show CDR1 as LNHDA and CDR2 as SQIVND (reference sequence). The germline V and J ends were trimmed by 8 bases and 4 bases, with 12 bases remaining between them. The CDR3 nucleotides read TGTGCCAGTGGGACGGGGCTATACGAGCAGTACTTC. Amino acids: CASGTGLYEQYF.

This chain connects TRBV19 to TRBJ2-2, with D unresolved. The ends were cut back, 3 bases at V and 0 bases at J, with 11 bases in the middle. There are 16 residues in the CDR3. Germline CDR1 reads LNHDA; CDR2 reads SQIVND (reference sequence). The CDR3 DNA is TGTGCCAGTAGTATGATTTTGGGCGCGAACACCGGGGAGCTGTTTTTT. It specifies CASSMILGANTGELFF.

V usage is TRBV5-4 and J usage is TRBJ2-1, with D possibly being TRBD2 (5 bases). The CDR3 length is 14 residues. Trimming took off 1 base at V and 7 bases at J, with 12 bases between the two ends. Germline V gives CDR1 SGHNT, CDR2 YYREEE (reference sequence). The CDR3 DNA reads TGTGCCAGCAGCTTGTTTTTGCTAGCTAATGAGCAGTTCTTC. It is translated as CASSLFLLANEQFF.

This rearrangement joins TRBV11-2 to TRBJ2-3; TRBD2 aligns across 7 bases. From germline, CDR1 is SGHAT and CDR2 FQNNGV. This CDR3 spans 16 amino acids. The V gene end was trimmed by 5 bases and the J gene end by 2 bases; junction bases not matched to a gene: 10. CDR3 sequence: CASSAYTSADTDTQYF. Written as DNA, the CDR3 is TGTGCCAGCAGCGCATACACTAGCGCCGACACAGATACGCAGTATTTT.

This chain links TRBV5-1 with TRBJ2-5; D may match TRBD1 or TRBD2 (5 bases each). Germline V lookup: CDR1 SGHRS, CDR2 YFSETQ. This CDR3 is 14 amino acids long. V gave up 7 bases and J gave up 2 bases, with 15 bases separating them. The CDR3 loop is CASGTSGFQETQYF. The CDR3 DNA sequence: TGCGCCAGCGGGACCAGTGGATTTCAAGAGACCCAGTACTTC.

This clone was observed once. The chain carries TRBV27 and TRBJ1-1, with a possible D match to TRBD1 (6 bases). In germline, CDR1 is MNHEY, CDR2 SMNVEV (reference sequence). V was cut by 5 bases and J by 2 bases, with 12 bases left in between. The CDR3 is made up of 14 amino acids. The CDR3 DNA follows: TGTGCCAGCAGTGCATACAGGGTAAACACTGAAGCTTTCTTT. This codes for CASSAYRVNTEAFF.

The chain links TRBV4-1 to TRBJ2-7; 9 bases align to TRBD2. V gave up 3 bases and J gave up 0 bases; unmatched junction bases: 3. Germline V gene lookup returns CDR1 MGHRA and CDR2 YSYEKL. The CDR3 spans 15 residues. CDR3 loop: CASSHTLAGSYEQYF. The CDR3 nucleotides read TGCGCCAGCAGCCATACACTAGCGGGCTCCTACGAGCAGTACTTC.

Note on this clone: Other DNA sequences of this sample code for an identical CDR3. The chain recombines TRBV28 with TRBJ2-7; D is unclear. Germline lookup yields CDR1 MDHEN and CDR2 SYDVKM. The V and J ends lost 3 bases and 4 bases respectively, with 7 bases between them. The CDR3 is 12 amino acids. For the CDR3, the DNA is TGTGCCAGCAGTTTGAGCCTATACGAGCAGTACTTC. Amino acid sequence: CASSLSLYEQYF.

This clone was seen a single time. This chain links TRBV4-1 with TRBJ2-3, with unresolved D. CDR1 and CDR2 from the germline V gene are MGHRA and YSYEKL. The CDR3 extends over 15 amino acids. V was shortened by 1 base and J by 0 bases, with 8 bases between the two germline ends. As DNA, the CDR3 is TGCGCCAGCAGCCAAGTCAGGCTTAGCACAGATACGCAGTATTTT. Its protein is CASSQVRLSTDTQYF.

The rearrangement uses TRBV6-5 and TRBJ2-2; 13 bases align to TRBD2. V lost 6 bases to trimming and J lost 7 bases; unmatched junction nucleotides: 5. The CDR3 totals 15 residues. Germline CDR1 is MNHEY and CDR2 is SVGAGI. The CDR3 coding sequence is TGTGCCAGCAGAATGACTAGCGGGAGGTTCGGGGAGCTGTTTTTT. Its protein product is CASRMTSGRFGELFF.

J is TRBJ2-7 and V is TRBV5-1; a weak D match, TRBD2 (6 bases). Between the trimmed V and J ends, which lost 1 base and 4 bases, there was a span of 12 bases. Germline V gene lookup returns CDR1 SGHRS and CDR2 YFSETQ. The CDR3 totals 14 residues. CDR3 protein: CASSLTPGVYEQYF. The CDR3 region has the DNA TGCGCCAGCAGCTTGACCCCGGGAGTGTACGAGCAGTACTTC.

The chain employs TRBV9 and TRBJ2-3, with TRBD2 identical over 10 bases. The CDR3 length is 17 residues. CDR1 is SGDLS and CDR2 is YYNGEE in the germline V gene. The junction had 11 bases not matched to a gene; V was cut back by 2 bases and J by 5 bases. The CDR3 spells CASSVGGASGSQDTQYF. As DNA, the CDR3 is TGTGCCAGCAGCGTGGGAGGGGCTAGCGGGAGTCAAGATACGCAGTATTTT.